This entry features one TCR beta chain sequence. The source of the sample is a study of blood T cell repertoires in COVID-19. Clones were read by immunoSEQ multiplex PCR, and TCRdb kept only the in-frame ones, dropping some. The sample has about 120,000 clones, roughly 90% seen once. This CDR3 contains 15 residues. The V gene's germline CDR1 is KGHSH and CDR2 LQKENI. Losses at the gene ends were 1 base for V and 5 bases for J; bases not matched to a gene: 7. The sequenced material came from peripheral blood. The TCR comes from a man aged 50 to 60 with acute or convalescent COVID-19. V is TRBV18 and J is TRBJ2-5; 7 bases match TRBD1. The CDR3 region has the DNA TGTGCCAGCTCACCACGAGACAGGGCGTACGAGACCCAGTACTTC. Protein: CASSPRDRAYETQYF.